The present TCR beta chain was sequenced within a study of T cell responses to AZD1222 COVID-19 vaccine. Produced via immunoSEQ multiplex PCR; TCRdb's table is partial and in-frame only. This table holds about 180,000 clones, 90% found once. The CDR3 consists of 16 residues. Germline V gene lookup returns CDR1 SNHLY and CDR2 FYNNEI. V shed 7 bases and J 12 bases; nucleotides not matched to a gene: 17. The clonotype was recovered from an adult who received the MenACWY meningococcal vaccine as a control. The sample here was peripheral blood, taken 28 days after the second dose of the MenACWY control vaccine. The rearrangement uses TRBV2 and TRBJ2-1; 11 positions agree with TRBD2. The CDR3 spells CASTQVGTSGQEAQFF. The CDR3 DNA follows: TGTGCCAGCACTCAAGTCGGGACTAGCGGACAGGAGGCGCAGTTCTTC.